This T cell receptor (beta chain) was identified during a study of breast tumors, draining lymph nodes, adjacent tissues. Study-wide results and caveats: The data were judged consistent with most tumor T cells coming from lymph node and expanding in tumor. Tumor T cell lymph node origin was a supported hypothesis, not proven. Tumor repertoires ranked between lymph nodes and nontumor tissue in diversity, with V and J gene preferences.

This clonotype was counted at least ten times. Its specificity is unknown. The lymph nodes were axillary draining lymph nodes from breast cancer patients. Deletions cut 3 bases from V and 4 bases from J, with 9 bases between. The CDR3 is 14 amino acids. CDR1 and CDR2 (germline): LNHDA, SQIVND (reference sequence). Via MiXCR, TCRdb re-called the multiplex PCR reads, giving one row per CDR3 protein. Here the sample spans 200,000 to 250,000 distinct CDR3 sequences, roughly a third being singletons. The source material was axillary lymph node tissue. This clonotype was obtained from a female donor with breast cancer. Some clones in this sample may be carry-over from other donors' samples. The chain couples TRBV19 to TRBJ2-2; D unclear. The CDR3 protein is CASSISALTGELFF. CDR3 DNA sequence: TGTGCCAGTAGTATCTCTGCTCTCACCGGGGAGCTGTTTTTT.